This entry concerns a single T cell receptor (beta chain). This sample was taken from a study of radiotherapy plus CTLA-4 blockade in lung cancer. CDR1 is SNHLY and CDR2 is FYNNEI in the germline V gene. The V end lost 6 bases, the J end lost 3 bases, and 11 bases lay between the germline ends. The CDR3 covers 13 residues. The data were produced by immunoSEQ multiplex PCR, yet TCRdb's version contains in-frame clones alone and is incomplete. The sample yields 25,000 to 35,000 clones, roughly 80% seen once. This chain joins TRBV2 and TRBJ2-5; D possibly corresponds to TRBD2 (7 bases). This specimen was peripheral blood, taken from a patient treated with radiotherapy plus ipilimumab. The receptor's source is a human donor with non-small cell lung cancer who had stable disease on radiotherapy plus ipilimumab. CDR3 sequence reads: CASSGGGEETQYF. DNA of the CDR3: TGTGCCAGCAGCGGAGGGGGGGAAGAGACCCAGTACTTC. Full variable domain (rest looked up from reference TRBV2 and TRBJ2-5): EPEVTQTPSHQVTQMGQEVILRCVPISNHLYFYWYRQILGQKVEFLVSFYNNEISEKSEIFDDQFSVERPDGSNFTLKIRSTKLEDSAMYFCASSGGGEETQYFGPGTRLLVL.